Below are 2 T cell receptor beta chains sequenced from a single sample in a study of cytomegalovirus exposure and HLA in healthy donors. Clones were sequenced by immunoSEQ multiplex PCR, and TCRdb holds only the in-frame ones, with some missing. The table has 100,000 to 150,000 clones, more than 70% seen once. The source material was PBMCs. The receptor set was obtained from a man aged 25-45 years in good health and CMV-seronegative.

The CDR3 region is CASSVEDSVPDTQYF. As DNA, the CDR3 is TGTGCCAGCAGCGTAGAAGATAGTGTCCCAGATACGCAGTATTTT. The chain couples TRBV9 to TRBJ2-3; D ambiguous. With 0 bases removed from V and 4 bases from J, the gap between germline ends came to 12 bases. CDR3 length: 15 residues. CDR1 and CDR2 from the germline V gene are SGDLS and YYNGEE.

The rearrangement uses TRBV6-1 and TRBJ2-7; 10 bases align to TRBD2. Germline loops: CDR1 MNHNS, CDR2 SASEGT. This CDR3 comprises 16 residues. V lost 2 bases and J lost 6; bases outside the gene matches: 10. The CDR3 DNA reads TGTGCCAGCAGTGAAATTCGGCCTAGCGGGAGTGGCGAGCAGTACTTC. This gives the protein CASSEIRPSGSGEQYF.